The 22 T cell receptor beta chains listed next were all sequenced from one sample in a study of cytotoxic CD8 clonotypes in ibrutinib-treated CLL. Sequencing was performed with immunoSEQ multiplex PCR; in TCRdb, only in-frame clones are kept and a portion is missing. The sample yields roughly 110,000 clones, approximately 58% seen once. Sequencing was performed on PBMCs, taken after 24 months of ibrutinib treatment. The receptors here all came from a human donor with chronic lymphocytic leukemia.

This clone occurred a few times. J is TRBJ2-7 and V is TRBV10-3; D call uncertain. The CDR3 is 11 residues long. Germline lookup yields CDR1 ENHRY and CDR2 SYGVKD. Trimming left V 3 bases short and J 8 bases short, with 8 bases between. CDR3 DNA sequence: TGTGCCATCAGTGACGAGCCAAAGCAGTACTTC. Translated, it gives CAISDEPKQYF.

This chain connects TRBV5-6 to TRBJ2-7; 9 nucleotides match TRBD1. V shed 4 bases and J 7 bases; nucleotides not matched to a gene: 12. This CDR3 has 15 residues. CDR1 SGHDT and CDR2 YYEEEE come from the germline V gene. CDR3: CASSLRDRVIAEQYF. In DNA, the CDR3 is TGTGCCAGCAGCCTCCGGGACAGGGTGATCGCAGAGCAGTACTTC.

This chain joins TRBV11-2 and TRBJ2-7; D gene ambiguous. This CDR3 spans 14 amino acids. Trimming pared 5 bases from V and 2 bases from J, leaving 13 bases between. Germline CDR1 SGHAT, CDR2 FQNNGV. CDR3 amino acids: CASSAQPGAYEQYF. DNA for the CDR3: TGTGCCAGCAGCGCCCAACCAGGAGCCTACGAGCAGTACTTC.

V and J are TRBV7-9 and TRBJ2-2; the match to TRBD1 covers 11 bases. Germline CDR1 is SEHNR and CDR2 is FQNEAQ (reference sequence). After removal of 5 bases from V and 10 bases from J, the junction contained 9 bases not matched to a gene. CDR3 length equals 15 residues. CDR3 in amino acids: CASSLIGTGGVELFF. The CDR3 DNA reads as TGTGCCAGCAGCCTCATCGGGACAGGGGGAGTGGAGCTGTTTTTT.

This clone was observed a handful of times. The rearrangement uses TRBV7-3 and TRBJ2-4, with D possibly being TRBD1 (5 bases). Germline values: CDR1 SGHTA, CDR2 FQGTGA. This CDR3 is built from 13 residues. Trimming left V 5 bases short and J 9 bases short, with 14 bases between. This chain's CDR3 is CASSPRQGGIQYF. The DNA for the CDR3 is TGTGCCAGCAGCCCTCGGCAGGGTGGCATTCAGTACTTC.

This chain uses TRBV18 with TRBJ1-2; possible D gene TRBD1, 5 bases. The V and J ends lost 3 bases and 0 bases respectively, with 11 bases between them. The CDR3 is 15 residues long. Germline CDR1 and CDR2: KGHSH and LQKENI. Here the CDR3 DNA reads TGTGCCAGCTCACCTGATGCGGGGGCTAACTATGGCTACACCTTC. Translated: CASSPDAGANYGYTF.

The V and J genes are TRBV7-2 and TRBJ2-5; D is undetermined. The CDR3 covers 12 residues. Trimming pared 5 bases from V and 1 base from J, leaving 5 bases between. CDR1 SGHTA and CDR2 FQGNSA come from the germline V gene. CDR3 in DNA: TGTGCCAGCAGCCAAACCCAAGAGACCCAGTACTTC. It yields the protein CASSQTQETQYF.

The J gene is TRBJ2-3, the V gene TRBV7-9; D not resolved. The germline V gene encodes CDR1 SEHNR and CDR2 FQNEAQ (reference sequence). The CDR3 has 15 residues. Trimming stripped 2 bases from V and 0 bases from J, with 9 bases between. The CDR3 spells CASSLTAGSTDTQYF. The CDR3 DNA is TGTGCCAGCAGCTTAACAGCTGGGAGCACAGATACGCAGTATTTT.

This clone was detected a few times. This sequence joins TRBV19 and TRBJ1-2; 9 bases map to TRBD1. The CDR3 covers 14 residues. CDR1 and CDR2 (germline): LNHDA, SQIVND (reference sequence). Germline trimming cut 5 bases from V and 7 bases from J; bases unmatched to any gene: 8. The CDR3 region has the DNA TGTGCCAGTAGTTCTCTGGACAGGGGAGGTGGCTACACCTTC. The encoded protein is CASSSLDRGGGYTF.

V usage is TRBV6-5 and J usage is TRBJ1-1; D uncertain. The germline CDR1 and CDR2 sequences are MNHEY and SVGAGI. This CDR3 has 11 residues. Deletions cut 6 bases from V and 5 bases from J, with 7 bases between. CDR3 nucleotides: TGTGCCAGCAGAATAGGTACTGAAGCTTTCTTT. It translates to CASRIGTEAFF.

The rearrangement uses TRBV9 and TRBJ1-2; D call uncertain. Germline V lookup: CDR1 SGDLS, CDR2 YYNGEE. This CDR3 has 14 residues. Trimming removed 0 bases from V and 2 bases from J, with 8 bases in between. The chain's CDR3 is CASSVGPLNYGYTF. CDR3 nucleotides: TGTGCCAGCAGCGTAGGACCCTTGAACTATGGCTACACCTTC.

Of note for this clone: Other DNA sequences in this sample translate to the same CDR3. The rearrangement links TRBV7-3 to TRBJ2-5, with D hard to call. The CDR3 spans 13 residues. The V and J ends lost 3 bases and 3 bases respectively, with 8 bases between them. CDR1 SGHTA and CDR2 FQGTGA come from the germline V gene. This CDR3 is CASSLGSKETQYF. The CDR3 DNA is TGTGCCAGCAGCTTGGGAAGTAAAGAGACCCAGTACTTC.

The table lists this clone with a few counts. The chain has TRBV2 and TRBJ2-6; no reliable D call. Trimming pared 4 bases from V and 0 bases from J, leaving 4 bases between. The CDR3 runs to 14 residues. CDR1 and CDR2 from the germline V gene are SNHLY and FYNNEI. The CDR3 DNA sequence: TGTGCCAGCAGTGCCTCCTCTGGGGCCAACGTCCTGACTTTC. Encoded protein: CASSASSGANVLTF.

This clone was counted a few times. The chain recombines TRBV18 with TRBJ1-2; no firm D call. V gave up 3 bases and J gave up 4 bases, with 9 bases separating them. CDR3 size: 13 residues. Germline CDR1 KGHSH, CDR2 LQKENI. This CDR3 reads CASSPSTSYGYTF. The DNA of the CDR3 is TGTGCCAGCTCACCTAGCACAAGCTATGGCTACACCTTC.

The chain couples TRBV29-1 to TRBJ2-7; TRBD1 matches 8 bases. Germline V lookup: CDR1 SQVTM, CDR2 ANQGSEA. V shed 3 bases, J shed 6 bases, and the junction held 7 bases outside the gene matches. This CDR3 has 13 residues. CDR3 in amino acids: CSVERTGKGEQYF. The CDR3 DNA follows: TGCAGCGTTGAGAGGACAGGGAAAGGCGAGCAGTACTTC.

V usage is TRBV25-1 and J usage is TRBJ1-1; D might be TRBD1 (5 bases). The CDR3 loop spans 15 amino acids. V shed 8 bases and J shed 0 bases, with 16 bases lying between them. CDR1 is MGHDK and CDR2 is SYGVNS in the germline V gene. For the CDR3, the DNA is TGTGCCAGCGTATCAGGGATCTTCATGAACACTGAAGCTTTCTTT. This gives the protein CASVSGIFMNTEAFF.

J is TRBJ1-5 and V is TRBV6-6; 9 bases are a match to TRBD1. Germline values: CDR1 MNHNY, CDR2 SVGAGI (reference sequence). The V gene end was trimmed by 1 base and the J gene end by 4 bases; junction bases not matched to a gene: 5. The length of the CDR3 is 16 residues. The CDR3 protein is CASSYFFGTGNQPQHF. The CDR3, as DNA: TGTGCCAGCAGTTACTTTTTTGGGACAGGGAATCAGCCCCAGCATTTT.

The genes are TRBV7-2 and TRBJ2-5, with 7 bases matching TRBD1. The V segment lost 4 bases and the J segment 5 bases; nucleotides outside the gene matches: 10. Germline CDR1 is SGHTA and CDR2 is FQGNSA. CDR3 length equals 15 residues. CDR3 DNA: TGTGCCAGCAGCTCGTTCAGGGGGTTAGGTGAGACCCAGTACTTC. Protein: CASSSFRGLGETQYF.

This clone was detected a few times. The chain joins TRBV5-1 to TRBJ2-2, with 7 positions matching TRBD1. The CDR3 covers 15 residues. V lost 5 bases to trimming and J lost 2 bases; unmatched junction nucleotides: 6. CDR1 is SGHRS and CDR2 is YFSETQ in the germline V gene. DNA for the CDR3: TGCGCCAGCAGAGCAGGGGGTCTCAACACCGGGGAGCTGTTTTTT. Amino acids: CASRAGGLNTGELFF.

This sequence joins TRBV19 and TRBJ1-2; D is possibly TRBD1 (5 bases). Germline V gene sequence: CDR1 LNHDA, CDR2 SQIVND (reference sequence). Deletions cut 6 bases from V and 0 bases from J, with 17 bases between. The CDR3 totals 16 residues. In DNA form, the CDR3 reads TGTGCCAGTAGGAAATCGGACATTCCAGCTAACTATGGCTACACCTTC. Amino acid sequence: CASRKSDIPANYGYTF. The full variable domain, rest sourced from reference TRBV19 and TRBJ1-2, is DGGITQSPKYLFRKEGQNVTLSCEQNLNHDAMYWYRQDPGQGLRLIYYSQIVNDFQKGDIAEGYSVSREKKESFPLTVTSAQKNPTAFYLCASRKSDIPANYGYTFGSGTRLTVV.

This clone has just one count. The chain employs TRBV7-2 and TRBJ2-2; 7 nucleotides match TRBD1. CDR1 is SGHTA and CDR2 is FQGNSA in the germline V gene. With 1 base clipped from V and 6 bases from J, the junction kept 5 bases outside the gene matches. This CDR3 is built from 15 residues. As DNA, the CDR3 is TGTGCCAGCAGCTTAGACGGACAGGCTTCCGGGGAGCTGTTTTTT. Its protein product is CASSLDGQASGELFF.

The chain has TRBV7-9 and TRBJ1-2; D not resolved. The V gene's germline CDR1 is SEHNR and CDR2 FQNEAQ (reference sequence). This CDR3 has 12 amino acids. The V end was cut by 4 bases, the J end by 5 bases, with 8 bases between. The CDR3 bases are TGTGCCAGCAGCTCTGGCCAGTATGGCTACACCTTC. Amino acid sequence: CASSSGQYGYTF. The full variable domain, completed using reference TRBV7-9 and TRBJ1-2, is DTGVSQNPRHKITKRGQNVTFRCDPISEHNRLYWYRQTLGQGPEFLTYFQNEAQLEKSRLLSDRFSAERPKGSFSTLEIQRTEQGDSAMYLCASSSGQYGYTFGSGTRLTVV.